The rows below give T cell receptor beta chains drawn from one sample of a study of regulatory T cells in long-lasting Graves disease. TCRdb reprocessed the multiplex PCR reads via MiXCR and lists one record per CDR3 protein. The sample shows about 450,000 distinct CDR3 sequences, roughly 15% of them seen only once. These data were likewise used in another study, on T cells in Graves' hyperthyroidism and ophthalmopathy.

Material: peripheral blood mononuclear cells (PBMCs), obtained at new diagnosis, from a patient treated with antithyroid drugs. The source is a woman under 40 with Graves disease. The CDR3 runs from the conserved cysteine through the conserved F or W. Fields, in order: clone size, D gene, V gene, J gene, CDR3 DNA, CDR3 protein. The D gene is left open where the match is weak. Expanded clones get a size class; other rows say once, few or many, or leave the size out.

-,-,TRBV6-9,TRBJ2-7,TGTGCCAGCAGTTACACCTCGGACTTGTTTTACGAGCAGTACTTC,CASSYTSDLFYEQYF
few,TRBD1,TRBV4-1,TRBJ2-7,TGCGCCAGCAGCCAGGACAGGGGAAAGTCCTACGAGCAGTACTTC,CASSQDRGKSYEQYF
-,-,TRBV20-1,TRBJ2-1,TGCAGTGCTAAGACGGGACGATCCTACAATGAGCAGTTCTTC,CSAKTGRSYNEQFF
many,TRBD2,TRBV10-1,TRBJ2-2,TGCGCCAGCACTAGCGGGAGGGCGAACACCGGGGAGCTGTTTTTT,CASTSGRANTGELFF
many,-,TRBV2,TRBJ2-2,TGTGCCAGCAGTGATAAGAGGACCGGGGAGCTGTTTTTT,CASSDKRTGELFF
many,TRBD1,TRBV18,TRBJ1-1,TGTGCCAGCTCAGGACAGGAGAACACTGAAGCTTTCTTT,CASSGQENTEAFF
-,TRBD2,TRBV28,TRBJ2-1,TGTGCCAGCAGTACCAGACTAGCGGGAGCGGATGAGCAGTTCTTC,CASSTRLAGADEQFF
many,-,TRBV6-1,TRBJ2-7,TGTGCCAGCAGCAGGGGAAGAAGCTCCTACGAGCAGTACTTC,CASSRGRSSYEQYF
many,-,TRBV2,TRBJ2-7,TGTGCCAGCAGTGTGACCCACGAGCAGTACTTC,CASSVTHEQYF
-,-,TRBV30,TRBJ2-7,TGTGCCTGGGGTCCGGGAGCCCGCGGGTACGAGCAGTACTTC,CAWGPGARGYEQYF
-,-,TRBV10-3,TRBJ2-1,TGTGCCATCAGTGAGTCGAAGGGCTACAATGAGCAGTTCTTC,CAISESKGYNEQFF
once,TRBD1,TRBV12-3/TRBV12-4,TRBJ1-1,TGTGCCAGCAGTTTAAGGGGACAGGGTGGCTCTGAAGCTTTCTTT,CASSLRGQGGSEAFF
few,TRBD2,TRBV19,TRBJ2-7,TGTGCCAGCAGAGGTGGCGGGAGGACCCTTAAGGGCGAGCAGTACTTC,CASRGGGRTLKGEQYF
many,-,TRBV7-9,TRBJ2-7,TGTGCCAGCAGCTTATTTGGGTTGGGTGATTCCTACGAGCAGTACTTC,CASSLFGLGDSYEQYF
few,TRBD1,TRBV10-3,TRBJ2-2,TGTGCCATCAAAAACTTTGGTAGGGACAGGGAAGACACCGGGGAGCTGTTTTTT,CAIKNFGRDREDTGELFF
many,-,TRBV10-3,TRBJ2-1,TGTGCCATCAGTGAGGGGCAACGTGCTGAGCAGTTCTTC,CAISEGQRAEQFF
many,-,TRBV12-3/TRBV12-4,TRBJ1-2,TGTGCCAGCAGCGCACTGACACACGCTCTGGACTATGGCTACACCTTC,CASSALTHALDYGYTF
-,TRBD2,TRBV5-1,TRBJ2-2,TGCGCCAGCAGCTGGAGCCGGACAGGAGGGGGACTAGCGTGGACCGGGGAGCTGTTTTTT,CASSWSRTGGGLAWTGELFF
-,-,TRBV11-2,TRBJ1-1,TGTGCCAGCAGCTCACCTTGGGACACTGAAGCTTTCTTT,CASSSPWDTEAFF
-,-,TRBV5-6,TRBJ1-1,TGTGCCAGCAGCTTGGAACGGGGGGGCTTAACGGCCACTGAGGCTTTCTTT,CASSLERGGLTATEAFF
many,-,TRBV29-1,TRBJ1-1,TGCAGCGTTGAAAGCAACATGAACACTGAAGCTTTCTTT,CSVESNMNTEAFF
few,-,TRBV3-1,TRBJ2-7,TGTGCCAGCAGCCAAGAGCTGACAGGTTCCTACGAGCAGTACTTC,CASSQELTGSYEQYF
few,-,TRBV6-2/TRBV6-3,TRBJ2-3,TGTGCCAGCAGTTATGAAAGCCGGGCGCAGTATTTT,CASSYESRAQYF
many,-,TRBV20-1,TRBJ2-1,TGCAGTGCTAGCTCCCGTGGTGGCAAAAATGAGCAGTTCTTC,CSASSRGGKNEQFF
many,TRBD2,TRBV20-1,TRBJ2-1,TGCAGTGCTAGGGTCAATAGGGGACTAGACAATGAGCAGTTCTTC,CSARVNRGLDNEQFF
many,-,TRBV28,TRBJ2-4,TGTGCCAGCAGCCGCCCTGGTCGAAACATTCAGTACTTC,CASSRPGRNIQYF
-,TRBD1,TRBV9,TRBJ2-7,TGTGCCAGCAGCGTAGAAGGGACAGGGGGAAGATACGAGCAGTACTTC,CASSVEGTGGRYEQYF
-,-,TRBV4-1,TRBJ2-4,TGCGCCAGCAGCCAGGGAAACATTCAGTACTTC,CASSQGNIQYF
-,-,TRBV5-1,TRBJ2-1,TGCGCCAGCAGCTTGGAAACGCCGGATGAGCAGTTCTTC,CASSLETPDEQFF
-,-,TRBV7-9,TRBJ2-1,TGTGCCAGCAGCCTCAGGGGCGGGCAAAACTACAATGAGCAGTTCTTC,CASSLRGGQNYNEQFF
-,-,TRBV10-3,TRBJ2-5,TGTGCCATCAGTGACCCAGGTGGGTCAGAGACCCAGTACTTC,CAISDPGGSETQYF
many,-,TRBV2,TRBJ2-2,TGTGCCAGCAGTGAAGCGGAGGGGCCGAACACCGGGGAGCTGTTTTTT,CASSEAEGPNTGELFF
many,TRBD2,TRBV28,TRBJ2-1,TGTGCCAGCAGCCCAAGCCGGGGCGGGAGCTCCTACAATGAGCAGTTCTTC,CASSPSRGGSSYNEQFF
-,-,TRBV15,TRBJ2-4,TGTGCCACCAGCACCCCCCAGGGAGGAACGGCCAAAAACATTCAGTACTTC,CATSTPQGGTAKNIQYF
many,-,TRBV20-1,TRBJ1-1,TGCAGTGCTAGAGCTGCGGAAGGAATGAACACTGAAGCTTTCTTT,CSARAAEGMNTEAFF
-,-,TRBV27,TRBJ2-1,TGTGCCAGCAGGGGGGCTAGCGGTAACAATGAGCAGTTCTTC,CASRGASGNNEQFF
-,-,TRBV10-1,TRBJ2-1,TGCGCCAGCAGTGAGTTCGGGGAGCCATCCTACAATGAGCAGTTCTTC,CASSEFGEPSYNEQFF
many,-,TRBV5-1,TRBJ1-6,TGCGCCAGCAGCACTTACGGTGATATTCATAATTCACCCCTCCACTTT,CASSTYGDIHNSPLHF
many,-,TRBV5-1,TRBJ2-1,TGCGCCAGCAGCTTGGAAGGGACTCCGGATGAGCAGTTCTTC,CASSLEGTPDEQFF
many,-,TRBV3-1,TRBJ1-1,TGTGCCAGCAGCCAAAGGGGTTCTAACACTGAAGCTTTCTTT,CASSQRGSNTEAFF
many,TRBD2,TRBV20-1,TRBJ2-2,TGCAGTGCTAGAAGGACTAGCGGGAGACGGACCGGGGAGCTGTTTTTT,CSARRTSGRRTGELFF
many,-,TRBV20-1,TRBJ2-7,TGCAGTGCTAGTGATAGGATCCAGACAGGACGTTTTGCGTCCTACGAGCAGTACTTC,CSASDRIQTGRFASYEQYF
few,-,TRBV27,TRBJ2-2,TGTGCCAGCAGTTTATTGGCGTTCGGGGAGCTGTTTTTT,CASSLLAFGELFF